This T cell receptor (beta chain) was captured by sequencing in a study of blood T cells in healthy people across ages (dated by TCRdb to between 2014 and 2016). Study-level background: In model experiments, template switching captured roughly one uniquely barcoded TCR beta cDNA molecule for every two T cells. The study measured age-related changes in TCR beta repertoire diversity using deep sequencing normalized with unique cDNA molecular identifiers. The donors were split into four age groups: young (average 16 years), middle-aged (39), aged (more than 55) and long-lived (under 85). Donors of different ages were randomly distributed across sequencing lanes to avoid experimental bias. The study analyzed two additional independent replicas of 1 million unique cDNA reads from the same blood draw for two donors, one aged 18 to 30 and one aged 80 or older. Results and caveats for the whole study, not just this receptor: The CMV infection status of donors was not known, potentially confounding age-related changes in expanded clonotypes. Estimates of total diversity based on one million sequenced T cells were regarded as lower bounds and as underestimates. As age increased, observed TCR beta diversity per million T cells dropped in a roughly linear way, and a significant reduction was already evident by age about 40. Compared with the aged group, the long-lived group had more naive CD4+ T cells, fewer expanded clones and increased TCR diversity, suggesting age selection. Since profiling was done on bulk unsorted PBMCs, naive and antigen-experienced compartments could not be conclusively compared. The percentage of naive T cells measured by flow cytometry correlated strongly with observed TCR beta diversity.

About this clonotype itself: No cognate antigen has been identified for it. Base qualities are not recorded, but no much larger clone differs from it by a single base.

The library was obtained by 5' RACE. The instrument was an Illumina HiSeq 2500. A second PCR of roughly 7 to 12 cycles was run with a J-beta primer mix and a sample-barcoded 5' primer. A template-switch 5' adaptor carrying 12 random nucleotides introduced a unique molecular identifier onto each TCR beta cDNA molecule. Each sample yielded at least 3 million CDR3-containing paired-end reads. The Mint cDNA synthesis kit, primed by a TRBC-specific oligonucleotide, was used to synthesize first-strand cDNA from all RNA. Following uracil-DNA glycosylase treatment, all cDNA underwent a first 18-cycle PCR with the universal primers M1SS and BC2_uni_R. The study's processing was this. For normalization, 1 million high-quality reads were randomly selected from each sample, with every read carrying a distinct molecular identifier. Instead of being binned into consensus sequences, reads with shared molecular identifiers were discarded. MiTCR, run with a Q25 quality threshold and the strictest error-elimination algorithm, handled CDR3 identification, clonotype clustering and error correction. A nonparametric unseen species model using Euler transformation provided a lower-bound estimate of total TCR beta diversity. In TCRdb, the public reads were trimmed at Q25 with fastp and aligned with MiXCR, with productive beta chains retained. CDR3 protein sequences are deduplicated, and each keeps its most common genes and DNA. The V and J calls follow TCRdb's processing rather than the paper's. Present in this sample are about 1.5 million distinct CDR3 sequences, approximately 42% of which were seen just once. The leading ten clones occupy 7.9% of the sample.

The roughly 39 donors, aged about 6 to 100 years, were systemically healthy Caucasian individuals from Russia. Each donor gave approximately 10 milliliters of peripheral blood, collected into EDTA-treated Vacutainer tubes. Ficoll-Paque density-gradient centrifugation was used to isolate PBMCs, with at least 6.5 million per sample. Total RNA was extracted from PBMCs with Trizol reagent, with at least 6 micrograms obtained per sample. For every donor, flow cytometry on a PBMC aliquot measured the percentage of naive CD45RAhigh/CD27high T cells. The sequence was obtained from a young woman in good health. The sequenced material came from blood.

The DNA is as follows: TGTGCCAGCAGCTCTAGCCGGTGGACGTCAGCTAACTATGGCTACACCTTC. The encoded protein is CASSSSRWTSANYGYTF. The sequence links TRBV13 to TRBJ1-2; the D gene identity is not certain. According to the germline V gene (reference sequence), CDR1 reads PRHDT and CDR2 reads FYEKMQ. The CDR3, cysteine through phenylalanine, is 17 amino acids long. Here the CDR3 DNA is all that survives: 51 bases in frame from base 1. V was cut back by 4 bases and J by 0 bases, leaving a gap of 18 bases between them.